The present T cell receptor beta chain was sequenced within a study of Graves' ophthalmopathy and Graves' hyperthyroidism. Overall study: Before any treatment was given, at initial diagnosis, peripheral blood was collected. Broader study findings: In predicting ophthalmopathy progression, the model reached around 65% sensitivity and 72.22% specificity.

This CDR3 contains 14 residues. With 4 bases clipped from V and 2 bases from J, the junction kept 4 bases outside the gene matches. CDR1 and CDR2 (germline): SNHLY, FYNNEI. The sequenced template was RNA, covering the TCR beta CDR3 region. An initial RT-PCR round employing HTBI primers preceded a second-round multiplex PCR. TCRdb recomputed calls from the multiplex PCR reads with MiXCR, one row per CDR3 protein. The sample includes about 150,000 distinct CDR3 sequences, less than 45% of them seen just once. Ophthalmopathy cases showed moderate-to-severe activity, scoring CAS ≥3 and NOSPECS ≥4, with duration under 3 months. This clonotype has only one observation. The antigen is undetermined.

The genes are TRBV2 and TRBJ2-7, with 8 bases aligning to TRBD1. The sample taken for sequencing was peripheral blood. The sequence was obtained from a woman in her thirties or forties with Graves' ophthalmopathy. CDR3 protein: CASSVDRDTYEQYF. The CDR3 DNA follows: TGTGCCAGCAGTGTGGACAGGGACACCTACGAGCAGTACTTC.